This record covers a single T cell receptor (beta chain). This specimen belongs to a study of OX40 agonist ivuxolimab in advanced cancers. Patients were ruled out by autoimmune disease history or systemic immunosuppression. Baseline was the first blood sampling point, followed by cycle 4 day 1 and cycle 7 day 1. Germline lookup yields CDR1 GTSNPN and CDR2 SVGIG (reference sequence). J was trimmed by 0 bases and V by 3 bases; bases with no gene match: 4. The length of the CDR3 is 15 residues. Method: immunoSEQ multiplex PCR; TCRdb's copy keeps in-frame clones and lacks some. Of tens of thousands of clones listed, about four fifths are singletons.

The sequence was collected from an adult with an advanced solid tumor such as melanoma, head and neck, liver or kidney cancer. The specimen was CD4+ or CD8+ T cells sorted from blood, collected in a trial of the OX40 agonist ivuxolimab. The chain combines TRBV30 with TRBJ2-3; 9 positions match TRBD1. In nucleotides, the CDR3 is TGTGCCTGGAGACTGACAGGGGGGAGCACAGATACGCAGTATTTT. Protein sequence: CAWRLTGGSTDTQYF.